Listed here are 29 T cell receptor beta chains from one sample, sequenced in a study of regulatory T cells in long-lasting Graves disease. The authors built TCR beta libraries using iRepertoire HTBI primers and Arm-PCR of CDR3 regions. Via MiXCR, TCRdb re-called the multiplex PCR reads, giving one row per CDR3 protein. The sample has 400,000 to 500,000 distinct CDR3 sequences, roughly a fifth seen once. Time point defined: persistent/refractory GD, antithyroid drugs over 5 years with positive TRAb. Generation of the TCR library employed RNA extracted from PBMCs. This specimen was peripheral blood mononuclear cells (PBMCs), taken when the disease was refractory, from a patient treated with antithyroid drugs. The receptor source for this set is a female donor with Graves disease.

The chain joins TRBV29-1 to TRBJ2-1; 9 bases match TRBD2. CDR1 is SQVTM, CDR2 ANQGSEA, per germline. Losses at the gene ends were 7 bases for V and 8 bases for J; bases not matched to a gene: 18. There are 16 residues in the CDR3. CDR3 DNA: TGCAGCGCCCAAACGGGTCCCGGACTAGCGACACATGAGCAGTTCTTC. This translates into CSAQTGPGLATHEQFF.

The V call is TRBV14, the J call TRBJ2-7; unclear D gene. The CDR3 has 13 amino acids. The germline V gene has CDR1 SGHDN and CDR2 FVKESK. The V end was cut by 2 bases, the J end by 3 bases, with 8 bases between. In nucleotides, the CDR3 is TGTGCCAGCAGCCAATTGGGGAACTACGAGCAGTACTTC. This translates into CASSQLGNYEQYF.

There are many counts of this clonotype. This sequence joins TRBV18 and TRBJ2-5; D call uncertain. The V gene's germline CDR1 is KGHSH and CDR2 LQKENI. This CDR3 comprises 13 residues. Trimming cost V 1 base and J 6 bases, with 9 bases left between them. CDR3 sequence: CASSPLRAQTQYF. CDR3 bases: TGTGCCAGCTCACCACTCCGGGCCCAGACCCAGTACTTC.

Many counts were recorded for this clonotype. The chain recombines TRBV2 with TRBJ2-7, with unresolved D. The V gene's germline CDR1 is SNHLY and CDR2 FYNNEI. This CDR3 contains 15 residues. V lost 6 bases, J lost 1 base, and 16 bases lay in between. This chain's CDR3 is CASRERTMGSYEQYF. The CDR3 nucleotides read TGTGCCAGCAGGGAGAGAACTATGGGTTCCTACGAGCAGTACTTC.

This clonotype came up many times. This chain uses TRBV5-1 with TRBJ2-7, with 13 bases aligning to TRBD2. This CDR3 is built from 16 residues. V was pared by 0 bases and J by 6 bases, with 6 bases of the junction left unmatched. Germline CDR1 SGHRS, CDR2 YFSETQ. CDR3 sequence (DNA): TGCGCCAGCAGCTTGGGACTAGCGGGAGGATTTGTCGAGCAGTACTTC. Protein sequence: CASSLGLAGGFVEQYF.

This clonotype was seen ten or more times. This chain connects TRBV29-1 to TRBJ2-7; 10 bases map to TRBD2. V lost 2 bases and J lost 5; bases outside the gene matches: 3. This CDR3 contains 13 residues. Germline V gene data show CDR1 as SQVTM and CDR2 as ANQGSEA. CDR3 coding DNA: TGCAGCGTTGAAAAAGCGGGAGGGCACGAGCAGTACTTC. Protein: CSVEKAGGHEQYF.

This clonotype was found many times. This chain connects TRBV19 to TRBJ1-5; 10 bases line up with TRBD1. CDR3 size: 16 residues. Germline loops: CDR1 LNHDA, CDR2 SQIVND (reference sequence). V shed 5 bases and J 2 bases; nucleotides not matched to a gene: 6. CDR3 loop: CASSVGQGIGNQPQHF. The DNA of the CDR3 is TGTGCCAGTAGTGTGGGACAGGGGATTGGCAATCAGCCCCAGCATTTT.

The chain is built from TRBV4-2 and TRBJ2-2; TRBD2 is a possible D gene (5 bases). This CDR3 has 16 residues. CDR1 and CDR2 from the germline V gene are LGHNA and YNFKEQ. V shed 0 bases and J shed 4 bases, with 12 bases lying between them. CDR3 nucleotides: TGTGCCAGCAGCCAAGACGGGGAGCGAGGCACCGGGGAGCTGTTTTTT. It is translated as CASSQDGERGTGELFF.

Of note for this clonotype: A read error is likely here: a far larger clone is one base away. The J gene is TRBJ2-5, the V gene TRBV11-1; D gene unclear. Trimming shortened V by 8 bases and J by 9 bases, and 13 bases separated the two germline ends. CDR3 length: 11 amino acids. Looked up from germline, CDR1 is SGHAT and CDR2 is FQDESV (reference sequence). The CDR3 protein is CASGEGGPQYF. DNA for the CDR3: TGTGCCAGCGGTGAAGGCGGACCCCAGTACTTC.

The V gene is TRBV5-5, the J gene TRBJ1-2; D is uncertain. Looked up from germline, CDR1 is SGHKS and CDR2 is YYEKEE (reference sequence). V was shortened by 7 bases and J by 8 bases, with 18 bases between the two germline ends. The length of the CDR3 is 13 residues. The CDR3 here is CASRPDGRSGYTF. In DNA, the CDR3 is TGTGCCAGCCGCCCGGACGGAAGGTCCGGCTACACCTTC.

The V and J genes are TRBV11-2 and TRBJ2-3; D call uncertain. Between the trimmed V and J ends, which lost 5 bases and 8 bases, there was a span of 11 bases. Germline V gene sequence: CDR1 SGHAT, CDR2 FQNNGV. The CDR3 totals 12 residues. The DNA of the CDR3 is TGTGCCAGCAGCCCACAGTCGGCTACGCAGTATTTT. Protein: CASSPQSATQYF. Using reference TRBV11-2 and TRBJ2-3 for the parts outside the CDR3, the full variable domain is EAGVAQSPRYKIIEKRQSVAFWCNPISGHATLYWYQQILGQGPKLLIQFQNNGVVDDSQLPKDRFSAERLKGVDSTLKIQPAKLEDSAVYLCASSPQSATQYFGPGTRLTVL.

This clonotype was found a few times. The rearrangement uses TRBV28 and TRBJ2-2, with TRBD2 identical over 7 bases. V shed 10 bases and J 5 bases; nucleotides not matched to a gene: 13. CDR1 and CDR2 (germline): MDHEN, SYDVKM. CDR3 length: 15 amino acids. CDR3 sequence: CATRGRNPATGELFF. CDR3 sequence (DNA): TGTGCCACCCGCGGGAGAAACCCGGCGACCGGGGAGCTGTTTTTT.

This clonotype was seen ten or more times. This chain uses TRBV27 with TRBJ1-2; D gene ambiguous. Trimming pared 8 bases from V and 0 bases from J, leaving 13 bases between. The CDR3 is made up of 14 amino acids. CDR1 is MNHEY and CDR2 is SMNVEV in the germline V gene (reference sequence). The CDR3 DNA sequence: TGTGCCAGCCGGCGGGAGAACTCTAACTATGGCTACACCTTC. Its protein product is CASRRENSNYGYTF.

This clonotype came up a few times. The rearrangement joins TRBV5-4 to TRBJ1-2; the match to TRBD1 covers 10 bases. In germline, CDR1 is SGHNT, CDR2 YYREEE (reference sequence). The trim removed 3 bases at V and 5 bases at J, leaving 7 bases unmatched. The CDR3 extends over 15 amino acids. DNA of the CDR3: TGTGCCAGCAGCTGGGACAGGGGAAGTCGGTATGGCTACACCTTC. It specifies CASSWDRGSRYGYTF.

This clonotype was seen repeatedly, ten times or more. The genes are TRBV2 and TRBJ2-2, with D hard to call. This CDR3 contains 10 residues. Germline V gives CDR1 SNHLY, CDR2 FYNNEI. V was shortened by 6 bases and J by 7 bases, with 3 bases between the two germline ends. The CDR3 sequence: CASRGGELFF. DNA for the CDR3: TGTGCCAGCAGGGGCGGGGAGCTGTTTTTT.

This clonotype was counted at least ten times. The DNA of the CDR3 is TGTGCCAGCAGTTTAATCCCCCAGGCCCGTAGGTATGAGCAGTTCTTC. Translation gives CASSLIPQARRYEQFF. The rearrangement links TRBV28 to TRBJ2-1; D uncertain. Trimming removed 2 bases at V and 8 bases at J, with 19 bases between. The CDR3 consists of 16 residues. Germline V gene data show CDR1 as MDHEN and CDR2 as SYDVKM.

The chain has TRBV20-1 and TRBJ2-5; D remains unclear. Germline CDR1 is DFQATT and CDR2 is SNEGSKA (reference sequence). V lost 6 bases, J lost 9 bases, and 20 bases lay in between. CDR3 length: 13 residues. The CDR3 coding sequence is TGCAGTGCGTCACCCCTTATAATTGGAGCCCAGTACTTC. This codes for CSASPLIIGAQYF.

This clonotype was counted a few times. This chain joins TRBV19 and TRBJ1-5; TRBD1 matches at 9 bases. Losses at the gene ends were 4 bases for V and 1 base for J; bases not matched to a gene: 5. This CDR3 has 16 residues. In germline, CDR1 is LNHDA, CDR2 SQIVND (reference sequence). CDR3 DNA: TGTGCCAGTAGTAGTGACAGGGGGACAAGCAATCAGCCCCAGCATTTT. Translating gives CASSSDRGTSNQPQHF. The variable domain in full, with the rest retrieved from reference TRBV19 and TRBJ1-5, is DGGITQSPKYLFRKEGQNVTLSCEQNLNHDAMYWYRQDPGQGLRLIYYSQIVNDFQKGDIAEGYSVSREKKESFPLTVTSAQKNPTAFYLCASSSDRGTSNQPQHFGDGTRLSIL.

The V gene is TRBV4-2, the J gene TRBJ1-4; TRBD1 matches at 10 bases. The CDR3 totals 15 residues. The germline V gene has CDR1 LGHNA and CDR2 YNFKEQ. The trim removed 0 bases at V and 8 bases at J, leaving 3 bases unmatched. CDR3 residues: CASSQEGTGEEKLFF. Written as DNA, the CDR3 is TGTGCCAGCAGCCAAGAAGGGACAGGGGAGGAAAAACTGTTTTTT.

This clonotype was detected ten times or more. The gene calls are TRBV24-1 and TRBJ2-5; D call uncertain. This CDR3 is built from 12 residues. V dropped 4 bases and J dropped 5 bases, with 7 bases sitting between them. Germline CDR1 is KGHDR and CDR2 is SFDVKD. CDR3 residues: CATSETTETQYF. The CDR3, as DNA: TGTGCCACCAGTGAGACAACGGAGACCCAGTACTTC.

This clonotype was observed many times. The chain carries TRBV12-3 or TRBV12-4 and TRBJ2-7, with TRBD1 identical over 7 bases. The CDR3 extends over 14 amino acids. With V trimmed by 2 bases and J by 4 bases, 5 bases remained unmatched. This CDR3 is CASSLQQGSYEQYF. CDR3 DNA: TGTGCCAGCAGTTTACAACAGGGGAGTTACGAGCAGTACTTC.

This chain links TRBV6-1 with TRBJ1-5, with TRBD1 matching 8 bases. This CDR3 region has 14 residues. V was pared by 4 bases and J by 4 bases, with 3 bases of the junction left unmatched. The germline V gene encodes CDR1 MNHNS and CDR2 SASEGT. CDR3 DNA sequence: TGTGCCAGCAGTGGTCGACAGGGGAATCAGCCCCAGCATTTT. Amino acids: CASSGRQGNQPQHF.

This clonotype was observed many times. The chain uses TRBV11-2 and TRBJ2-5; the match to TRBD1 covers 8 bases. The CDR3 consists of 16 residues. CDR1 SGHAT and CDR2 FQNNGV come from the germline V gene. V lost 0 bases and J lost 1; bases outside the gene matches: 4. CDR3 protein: CASSLDRRGPQETQYF. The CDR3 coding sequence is TGTGCCAGCAGCTTAGATCGCAGGGGGCCCCAAGAGACCCAGTACTTC.

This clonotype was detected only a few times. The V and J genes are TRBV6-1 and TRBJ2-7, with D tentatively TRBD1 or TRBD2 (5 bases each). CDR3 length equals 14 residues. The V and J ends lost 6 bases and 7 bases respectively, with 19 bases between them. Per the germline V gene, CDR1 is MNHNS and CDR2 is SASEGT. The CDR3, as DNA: TGTGCCAGCAGCCTTCGGGGCTACCGAGGGGAGCAGTACTTC. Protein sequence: CASSLRGYRGEQYF.

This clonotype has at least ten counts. In nucleotides, the CDR3 is TGTGCCACCCGGACTAGCGGGAGTTACGAGCAGTACTTC. Translating gives CATRTSGSYEQYF. The chain recombines TRBV28 with TRBJ2-7, with 13 bases matching TRBD2. V was clipped by 10 bases and J by 4 bases; unmatched bases: 4. Germline CDR1 MDHEN, CDR2 SYDVKM. The CDR3 totals 13 residues.

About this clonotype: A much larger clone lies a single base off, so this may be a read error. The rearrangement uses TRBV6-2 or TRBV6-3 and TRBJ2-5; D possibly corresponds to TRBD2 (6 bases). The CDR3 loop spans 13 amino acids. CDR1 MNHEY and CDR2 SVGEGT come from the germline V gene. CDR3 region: CVSSGGLDETQYF. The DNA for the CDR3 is TGTGTCAGCAGTGGGGGACTGGACGAGACCCAGTACTTC.

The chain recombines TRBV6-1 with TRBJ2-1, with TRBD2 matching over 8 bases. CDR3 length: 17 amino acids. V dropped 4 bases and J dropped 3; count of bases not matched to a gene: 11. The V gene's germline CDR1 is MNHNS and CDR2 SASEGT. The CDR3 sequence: CASSGLAGPHLYNEQFF. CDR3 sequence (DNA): TGTGCCAGCAGTGGCTTAGCGGGACCCCACCTCTACAATGAGCAGTTCTTC.

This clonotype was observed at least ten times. The CDR3: CASSKGANQETQYF. The CDR3 DNA reads TGTGCCAGCAGCAAAGGGGCTAACCAAGAGACCCAGTACTTC. J is TRBJ2-5 and V is TRBV9, with a tentative D call TRBD1 (5 bases). The CDR3 sequence is 14 residues long. V was clipped by 4 bases and J by 0 bases, with 10 bases between them. Germline V CDR1 and CDR2: SGDLS, YYNGEE.

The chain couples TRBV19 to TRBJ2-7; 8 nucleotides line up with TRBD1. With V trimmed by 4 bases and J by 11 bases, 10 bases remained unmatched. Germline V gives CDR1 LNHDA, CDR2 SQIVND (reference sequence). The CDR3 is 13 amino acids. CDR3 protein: CASSTLTDRVKYF. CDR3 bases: TGTGCCAGTAGTACACTTACGGACAGGGTAAAGTACTTC.